Listed here are 32 T cell receptor beta chains from one sample, sequenced in a study of identical twins. TCRdb re-called the 5' RACE reads with MiXCR, one entry per CDR3 protein. In the table there are roughly 250,000 distinct CDR3 sequences, about 7.5% of which are singletons. This sample also appeared in a second study, on yellow fever vaccine responses in identical twins.

The sequenced material came from CD8+ T cells sorted from blood. Every receptor here comes from a woman in her late teens or twenties in good health.

The V call is TRBV11-1, the J call TRBJ2-7; 12 bases fit TRBD2. The V and J ends lost 0 bases and 0 bases, in that order; junction bases with no gene match: 9. Germline CDR1 reads SGHAT; CDR2 reads FQDESV (reference sequence). The CDR3 has 19 residues. In DNA, the CDR3 is TGTGCCAGCAGCTTAGCGCGCTCCGGGACTAGCGGGCTCTCCTACGAGCAGTACTTC. Translated, it gives CASSLARSGTSGLSYEQYF.

This clonotype was observed many times. V and J are TRBV3-1 and TRBJ2-1; perhaps TRBD2 as D (6 bases). CDR3 length: 17 amino acids. The germline V gene has CDR1 LGHDT and CDR2 YNNKEL (reference sequence). V was pared by 1 base and J by 0 bases, with 13 bases between. The CDR3 reads CASSQGVGGASYNEQFF. The CDR3 DNA is TGTGCCAGCAGCCAAGGGGTTGGAGGGGCCTCCTACAATGAGCAGTTCTTC.

The chain employs TRBV20-1 and TRBJ2-3; the D call may be TRBD1 or TRBD2 (5 bases each). The V gene lost 6 bases and the J gene lost 0 bases, with 7 bases spanning the gap. The CDR3 is made up of 12 amino acids. Germline V gene lookup returns CDR1 DFQATT and CDR2 SNEGSKA (reference sequence). The CDR3 sequence: CSAGDSTDTQYF. The CDR3 DNA reads TGCAGTGCCGGGGACAGCACAGATACGCAGTATTTT.

This clonotype was seen more than once but under ten times. V gene TRBV7-8 combines with J gene TRBJ2-7, with 8 bases identical to TRBD2. The CDR3 loop spans 15 amino acids. V lost 1 base to trimming and J lost 3 bases; unmatched junction nucleotides: 5. The V gene's germline CDR1 is SGHVS and CDR2 FQNEAQ. The CDR3 DNA reads TGTGCCAGCAGCTTAGTGGGACTAGGTTACTACGAGCAGTACTTC. Residues: CASSLVGLGYYEQYF.

In its sample, this clonotype was seen many times. The J gene is TRBJ2-2, the V gene TRBV5-1, with unresolved D. Germline CDR1 reads SGHRS; CDR2 reads YFSETQ. V lost 0 bases to trimming and J lost 1 base, with 4 bases between them. The CDR3 extends over 14 amino acids. The CDR3 nucleotides are TGCGCCAGCAGCTTGGGACGGAACACCGGGGAGCTGTTTTTT. This gives the protein CASSLGRNTGELFF.

This clonotype was seen only a few times. The rearrangement uses TRBV7-8 and TRBJ2-7; TRBD1 might be the D (6 bases). CDR3 length equals 13 residues. Per germline, CDR1 SGHVS and CDR2 FQNEAQ. V was trimmed by 5 bases and J by 7 bases, leaving 15 bases between them. DNA for the CDR3: TGTGCCAGCAGCCTCCCGGACAGTCCGGAGCAGTACGTC. As protein: CASSLPDSPEQYV.

With respect to this clonotype: At one boundary the junction diverges from the germline segment, which might be a read error. The chain joins TRBV5-1 to TRBJ1-1; D not resolved. The CDR3 loop spans 13 amino acids. The germline CDR1 and CDR2 sequences are SGHRS and YFSETQ. As DNA, the CDR3 is TGCGCCAGCAGCTTGTTCCTGAACTCTGAAGCTTTCTTT. This encodes CASSLFLNSEAFF. Together with reference TRBV5-1 and TRBJ1-1, the CDR3 gives the full variable domain: KAGVTQTPRYLIKTRGQQVTLSCSPISGHRSVSWYQQTPGQGLQFLFEYFSETQRNKGNFPGRFSGRQFSNSRSEMNVSTLELGDSALYLCASSLFLNSEAFFGQGTRLTVV.

This sequence joins TRBV7-9 and TRBJ2-1; 11 bases are shared with TRBD2. The junction had 5 bases not matched to a gene; V was cut back by 5 bases and J by 5 bases. CDR1 and CDR2 (germline): SEHNR, FQNEAQ (reference sequence). The CDR3 loop spans 15 amino acids. CDR3 residues: CASSPSGRSHNEQFF. Written as DNA, the CDR3 is TGTGCCAGCAGCCCTAGCGGGAGGAGCCACAATGAGCAGTTCTTC.

This clonotype was recorded many times. The chain combines TRBV7-9 with TRBJ2-7; 9 bases agree with TRBD1. After removal of 4 bases from V and 2 bases from J, the junction contained 9 bases not matched to a gene. Germline CDR1 is SEHNR and CDR2 is FQNEAQ (reference sequence). The CDR3 covers 16 residues. The CDR3 region has the DNA TGTGCCAGCAGCTACGGGACAGGGAACAGTCCCTACGAGCAGTACGTC. Translated: CASSYGTGNSPYEQYV.

The sample holds a few counts of this clonotype. The chain employs TRBV14 and TRBJ1-2; 10 bases align to TRBD1. This CDR3 comprises 17 residues. From germline, CDR1 is SGHDN and CDR2 FVKESK. Trimming at V came to 1 base and at J to 3 bases, leaving 8 bases not matched to a gene. The CDR3 here is CASSQGSGQGVYYGYTF. The CDR3 DNA is TGTGCCAGCAGCCAAGGATCTGGACAGGGGGTATACTATGGCTACACCTTC.

This clonotype was seen ten or more times. The chain recombines TRBV14 with TRBJ2-7; D remains unclear. Germline values: CDR1 SGHDN, CDR2 FVKESK. V was pared by 3 bases and J by 4 bases, with 4 bases between. The CDR3 has 11 amino acids. The CDR3 is CASSQGYEQYF. CDR3 nucleotide sequence: TGTGCCAGCAGCCAGGGGTACGAGCAGTACTTC.

This clonotype was counted many times. CDR3 protein: CASSLSMYTEAFF. The CDR3 coding sequence is TGTGCCAGCAGTTTATCCATGTACACTGAAGCTTTCTTT. This sequence joins TRBV12-3 or TRBV12-4 and TRBJ1-1; unclear D gene. This CDR3 region has 13 residues. Trimming shortened V by 2 bases and J by 3 bases, and 7 bases separated the two germline ends.

The chain is built from TRBV6-2 or TRBV6-3 and TRBJ1-2; 8 bases agree with TRBD1. Germline CDR1 MNHEY, CDR2 SVGEGT. This CDR3 comprises 14 residues. J lost 6 bases, V lost 2 bases, and 5 bases had no gene match. CDR3 region: CASSYIQGADGYTF. For the CDR3, the DNA is TGTGCCAGCAGTTACATCCAGGGGGCGGATGGCTACACCTTC.

This chain joins TRBV24-1 and TRBJ2-2, with a tentative D call TRBD2 (5 bases). The germline gives CDR1 KGHDR, CDR2 SFDVKD. With 4 bases removed from V and 0 bases from J, the gap between germline ends came to 14 bases. The CDR3 sequence is 17 residues long. The CDR3 DNA follows: TGTGCCACCAGTGACCGTTCCCGGACTCCGAACACCGGGGAGCTGTTTTTT. Translated: CATSDRSRTPNTGELFF.

In this sample, this clonotype turned up many times. V and J are TRBV29-1 and TRBJ2-1, with D perhaps matching TRBD2 (5 bases). CDR3 length equals 17 residues. Deletions cut 2 bases from V and 4 bases from J, with 21 bases between. Germline CDR1 SQVTM, CDR2 ANQGSEA. Here the CDR3 reads CSVEHLQTIDLYNEQFF. CDR3 in DNA: TGCAGCGTTGAACATTTACAGACTATCGACCTTTACAATGAGCAGTTCTTC.

This clonotype was counted ten times or more. The rearrangement uses TRBV25-1 and TRBJ1-5; D not resolved. The CDR3 sequence is 13 residues long. Germline-derived CDR1 and CDR2 are MGHDK and SYGVNS. Trimming took 1 base from V and 13 from J, leaving 14 bases between them. This CDR3 is CASSESEKGRQHF. The CDR3 nucleotides read TGTGCCAGCAGTGAATCAGAGAAAGGGCGGCAGCATTTT.

The chain combines TRBV29-1 with TRBJ1-2, with D unresolved. V was cut by 6 bases and J by 3 bases, with 20 bases left in between. The CDR3 has 15 residues. Germline lookup yields CDR1 SQVTM and CDR2 ANQGSEA. This CDR3 is CSVRPARIIDYGYTF. DNA of the CDR3: TGCAGCGTCCGACCGGCCAGAATTATCGACTATGGCTACACCTTC.

This clonotype has more than one count but fewer than ten. The chain combines TRBV6-1 with TRBJ1-1, with D tentatively TRBD1 (6 bases). CDR1 and CDR2 from the germline V gene are MNHNS and SASEGT. This CDR3 comprises 16 residues. The germline V and J ends were trimmed by 6 bases and 5 bases, with 22 bases remaining between them. For the CDR3, the DNA is TGTGCCAGCAGGAAAGTGTGGGGGGCCGGTGGGACTGAAGCTTTCTTT. This gives the protein CASRKVWGAGGTEAFF.

At least ten counts were recorded for this clonotype. The chain links TRBV6-4 to TRBJ2-1, with a weak D call TRBD2 (6 bases). Trimming removed 5 bases from V and 6 bases from J, with 11 bases in between. Germline CDR1 is MRHNA and CDR2 is SNTAGT. The CDR3 is 13 residues long. The CDR3 sequence: CASSPKTSNEQFF. The DNA for the CDR3 is TGTGCCAGCAGTCCTAAGACTAGCAATGAGCAGTTCTTC.

The table lists this clonotype with many counts. The CDR3 reads CASGIPEAFF. Here the CDR3 DNA reads TGTGCCAGCGGAATACCTGAAGCTTTCTTT. The rearrangement joins TRBV3-1 to TRBJ1-1, with D uncertain. The germline gives CDR1 LGHDT, CDR2 YNNKEL (reference sequence). CDR3 size: 10 residues. V shed 8 bases and J shed 6 bases, with 7 bases lying between them.

This clonotype has just a few counts. This chain uses TRBV20-1 with TRBJ2-2, with D possibly matching TRBD2 (6 bases). The germline gives CDR1 DFQATT, CDR2 SNEGSKA (reference sequence). V was pared by 6 bases and J by 4 bases, with 15 bases between. The CDR3 covers 14 residues. The CDR3 here is CSAENLGGTGELFF. The CDR3 DNA is TGCAGTGCGGAGAACCTCGGGGGCACCGGGGAGCTGTTTTTT.

The chain couples TRBV7-8 to TRBJ2-3; 8 positions agree with TRBD2. V gave up 3 bases and J gave up 2 bases; unmatched junction bases: 7. Germline V CDR1 and CDR2: SGHVS, FQNEAQ. There are 16 residues in the CDR3. The CDR3 DNA sequence: TGTGCCAGCAGCTTTTCGCTAGCGGGTATCACAGATACGCAGTATTTT. The encoded protein is CASSFSLAGITDTQYF.

The chain carries TRBV4-1 and TRBJ2-1; D unresolved. This CDR3 spans 16 amino acids. Germline CDR1 and CDR2: MGHRA and YSYEKL. Between the trimmed V and J ends, which lost 4 bases and 0 bases, there was a span of 13 bases. As DNA, the CDR3 is TGCGCCAGCAGCCTTAAAGGTTCCAGCTCCTACAATGAGCAGTTCTTC. Protein: CASSLKGSSSYNEQFF.

This clonotype was counted a few times. The chain combines TRBV10-1 with TRBJ2-5, with D possibly being TRBD1 (6 bases). Germline lookup yields CDR1 WNHNN and CDR2 SYGVQD (reference sequence). This CDR3 contains 14 residues. Trimming removed 2 bases from V and 4 bases from J, with 11 bases in between. The chain's CDR3 is CASSETEGGETQYF. The CDR3, as DNA: TGCGCCAGCAGTGAGACAGAAGGGGGAGAGACCCAGTACTTC.

This clonotype has a handful of counts. This chain connects TRBV19 to TRBJ1-1, with D tentatively TRBD1 (6 bases). V was cut by 7 bases and J by 0 bases, with 12 bases left in between. The length of the CDR3 is 14 residues. In germline, CDR1 is LNHDA, CDR2 SQIVND (reference sequence). CDR3 DNA sequence: TGTGCCAGTACCTTCGGGACACTGAACACTGAAGCTTTCTTT. Protein product: CASTFGTLNTEAFF.

This clonotype was picked up many times. The gene calls are TRBV10-3 and TRBJ2-3; D is undetermined. The CDR3 runs 19 residues. V lost 2 bases and J 0 bases, leaving 21 bases between the germline ends. Looked up from germline, CDR1 is ENHRY and CDR2 is SYGVKD. This chain's CDR3 is CAISEPINKGSSSTDTQYF. Here the CDR3 DNA reads TGTGCCATCAGTGAGCCGATCAACAAGGGCTCATCTAGCACAGATACGCAGTATTTT.

The table lists this clonotype with a few counts. V is TRBV28 and J is TRBJ2-3, with 8 bases identical to TRBD1. The length of the CDR3 is 14 residues. Germline V CDR1 and CDR2: MDHEN, SYDVKM. Losses at the gene ends were 3 bases for V and 3 bases for J; bases not matched to a gene: 2. The CDR3 here is CASSFRGRTDTQYF. CDR3 sequence (DNA): TGTGCCAGCAGTTTCAGGGGGCGAACAGATACGCAGTATTTT.

The chain couples TRBV29-1 to TRBJ1-2, with TRBD1 as a possible D gene (5 bases). Per germline, CDR1 SQVTM and CDR2 ANQGSEA. There are 17 residues in the CDR3. The germline V and J ends were trimmed by 3 bases and 5 bases, with 25 bases remaining between them. The CDR3 here is CSVEDRGRPRSEYGYTF. In DNA form, the CDR3 reads TGCAGCGTTGAGGATCGGGGCAGACCTAGAAGCGAGTATGGCTACACCTTC.

This clonotype was recorded at least ten times. The genes are TRBV12-3 or TRBV12-4 and TRBJ2-5; D remains unclear. This CDR3 comprises 13 residues. V dropped 2 bases and J dropped 4 bases, with 8 bases sitting between them. The CDR3, as DNA: TGTGCCAGCAGTTTATGGGTTCTAGAGACCCAGTACTTC. It is translated as CASSLWVLETQYF.

The V gene is TRBV29-1, the J gene TRBJ2-7; TRBD1 matches 10 bases. This CDR3 comprises 14 residues. The trim removed 7 bases at V and 3 bases at J, leaving 9 bases unmatched. Germline CDR1 is SQVTM and CDR2 is ANQGSEA. The CDR3 DNA follows: TGCAGCGCTAAAGGACAGGGGGATTACTACGAGCAGTACTTC. Translated: CSAKGQGDYYEQYF.

This clonotype was counted between two and nine times. The chain has TRBV15 and TRBJ1-2; D is undetermined. Germline V lookup: CDR1 LNHNV, CDR2 YYDKDF (reference sequence). The CDR3 is 14 residues long. Between the trimmed V and J ends, which lost 0 bases and 3 bases, there was a span of 8 bases. The CDR3 bases are TGTGCCACCAGCAGAGATCAGGAGTACTATGGCTACACCTTC. Residues: CATSRDQEYYGYTF.

Only a few counts were recorded for this clonotype. The V call is TRBV12-5, the J call TRBJ1-2; 10 bases fit TRBD1. The CDR3 has 17 residues. Germline V CDR1 and CDR2: LGHNT, FRNRAP. The ends lost 7 bases at V and 2 bases at J; junction bases unmatched: 13. The CDR3 sequence: CASDLPGQGTGNYGYTF. As DNA, the CDR3 is TGTGCTAGTGACCTGCCGGGACAGGGGACGGGAAACTATGGCTACACCTTC.